This T cell receptor beta chain was recovered during a study of shared clonotypes between healthy human individuals. Trimming took off 4 bases at V and 3 bases at J, with 12 bases between the two ends. The CDR3 spans 14 residues. Germline V CDR1 and CDR2: SGHNT, YYREEE (reference sequence). Loaded into unsorted PBMC replicate PCRs was roughly 300 ng DNA, 25,000 to 30,000 T cell genomes. Under the authors' procedure: ImmunoSEQ only sent back junction sequences with no quality scores, so filtering was done differently. Repertoires were generated with immunoSEQ multiplex PCR, while TCRdb's copy carries only in-frame clones and drops some. V, J and clone size reflect that table, while D and trimming were determined from the DNA. This table has fewer than 600,000 clones, around three quarters appearing once. To note about this clone: Its target is not known.

Donation came from healthy HIV-negative adults that had no recent acute infections or vaccinations. Study outcomes and limitations: Read depth was anticipated to influence clonotype sharing among donors.

The V and J genes are TRBV5-4 and TRBJ2-3, with D maybe TRBD2 (5 bases). The sequencing input was PBMCs. The TCR comes from a woman in her forties in good health. Some clones in this sample may be carry-over from other donors' samples. The CDR3 here is CASSGPGETDTQYF. The CDR3, as DNA: TGTGCCAGCAGCGGACCCGGGGAAACAGATACGCAGTATTTT.